Shown below are 8 T cell receptor beta chains from a single sample sequenced in a study of Ad26.COV2.S vaccination and SARS-CoV-2 variants (dated by TCRdb to 2020 to 2022). The receptor library was made with the immunoSEQ multiplex PCR assay. What TCRdb holds here is the immuneACCESS table cut down to in-frame rearrangements. Part of the clones is not present; checked against another copy, under half of the missing clones reflect an unresolved V gene, and the others are unexplained. For this sample there are some 390,000 clones; approximately 90% appear just once. 1.5% to 2% of the sample is in the top ten clones. This specimen's treatment or condition label, per the study, means: roughly 19 received Ad26.COV2.S at low or high dose, single or two shots; several received placebo; per-sample allocation not given. For vaccine and placebo recipients, the sequenced repertoires came from samples collected on day 63 after the first injection.

Source: peripheral blood, taken in a trial of Ad26.COV2.S vaccine versus placebo. These receptors came from a person aged 18-60 years who received the Ad26.COV2.S COVID-19 vaccine or a placebo.

V and J are TRBV6-1 and TRBJ2-5, with 12 bases aligning to TRBD2. Germline V CDR1 and CDR2: MNHNS, SASEGT. This CDR3 has 17 amino acids. Trimming removed 3 bases from V and 5 bases from J; junction bases left unmatched: 10. The CDR3 coding sequence is TGTGCCAGCAGTGATAGGGCTAGCGGGAGGGCCAGGGAGACCCAGTACTTC. Translating gives CASSDRASGRARETQYF.

The chain combines TRBV7-9 with TRBJ1-3, with D perhaps matching TRBD1 (5 bases). Germline V lookup: CDR1 SEHNR, CDR2 FQNEAQ (reference sequence). This CDR3 is built from 16 residues. V lost 5 bases and J 2 bases, leaving 16 bases between the germline ends. Here the CDR3 DNA reads TGTGCCAGCAGCAAACGGGACGGGGGGACTGGAAACACCATATATTTT. It codes for CASSKRDGGTGNTIYF.

The sample holds one count of this clone. This sequence joins TRBV10-1 and TRBJ2-1; 8 nucleotides agree with TRBD2. The CDR3 spans 14 residues. The V gene end was trimmed by 8 bases and the J gene end by 7 bases; junction bases not matched to a gene: 10. CDR1 WNHNN and CDR2 SYGVQD come from the germline V gene (reference sequence). CDR3 DNA: TGCGCCAGCGGGCGGGGGGAGCCTCCAAATGAGCAGTTCTTC. Its protein product is CASGRGEPPNEQFF.

The chain joins TRBV5-4 to TRBJ1-1; TRBD1 matches 8 bases. The J segment lost 5 bases and the V segment lost 4 bases, leaving 10 bases of the junction unmatched. CDR3 length: 15 amino acids. CDR1 SGHNT and CDR2 YYREEE come from the germline V gene (reference sequence). The CDR3 sequence is CASSARPGGITEAFF. The CDR3, as DNA: TGTGCCAGCAGCGCGCGGCCAGGGGGCATAACTGAAGCTTTCTTT. Drawing the rest from reference TRBV5-4 and TRBJ1-1, the complete variable domain is ETGVTQSPTHLIKTRGQQVTLRCSSQSGHNTVSWYQQALGQGPQFIFQYYREEENGRGNFPPRFSGLQFPNYSSELNVNALELDDSALYLCASSARPGGITEAFFGQGTRLTVV.

This rearrangement joins TRBV6-1 to TRBJ2-3; D unclear. The CDR3 extends over 13 amino acids. V was trimmed by 0 bases and J by 4 bases, leaving 5 bases between them. The germline V gene encodes CDR1 MNHNS and CDR2 SASEGT. The CDR3 DNA reads as TGTGCCAGCAGTGAAGCTGGCGCAGATACGCAGTATTTT. The encoded protein is CASSEAGADTQYF.

The rearrangement uses TRBV24-1 and TRBJ2-2; D gene unclear. CDR1 and CDR2 from the germline V gene are KGHDR and SFDVKD. Trimming cost V 4 bases and J 7 bases, with 9 bases left between them. The CDR3 contains 13 residues. The CDR3 sequence is CATSDIPNGELFF. The CDR3 DNA sequence: TGTGCCACCAGTGACATCCCCAACGGGGAGCTGTTTTTT.

The chain combines TRBV2 with TRBJ2-3, with D tentatively TRBD2 (5 bases). V gave up 5 bases and J gave up 3 bases, with 15 bases separating them. CDR1 is SNHLY, CDR2 FYNNEI, per germline. CDR3 length: 15 residues. The CDR3 protein is CASSNPGGSTDTQYF. DNA of the CDR3: TGTGCCAGCAGTAACCCTGGCGGGTCGACAGATACGCAGTATTTT.

The chain is built from TRBV12-3 or TRBV12-4 and TRBJ2-5; no clear D. Trimming removed 6 bases at V and 4 bases at J, with 6 bases between. The CDR3 runs to 11 residues. CDR3 DNA: TGTGCCAGCAGGGCCGTAGAGACCCAGTACTTC. It yields the protein CASRAVETQYF.